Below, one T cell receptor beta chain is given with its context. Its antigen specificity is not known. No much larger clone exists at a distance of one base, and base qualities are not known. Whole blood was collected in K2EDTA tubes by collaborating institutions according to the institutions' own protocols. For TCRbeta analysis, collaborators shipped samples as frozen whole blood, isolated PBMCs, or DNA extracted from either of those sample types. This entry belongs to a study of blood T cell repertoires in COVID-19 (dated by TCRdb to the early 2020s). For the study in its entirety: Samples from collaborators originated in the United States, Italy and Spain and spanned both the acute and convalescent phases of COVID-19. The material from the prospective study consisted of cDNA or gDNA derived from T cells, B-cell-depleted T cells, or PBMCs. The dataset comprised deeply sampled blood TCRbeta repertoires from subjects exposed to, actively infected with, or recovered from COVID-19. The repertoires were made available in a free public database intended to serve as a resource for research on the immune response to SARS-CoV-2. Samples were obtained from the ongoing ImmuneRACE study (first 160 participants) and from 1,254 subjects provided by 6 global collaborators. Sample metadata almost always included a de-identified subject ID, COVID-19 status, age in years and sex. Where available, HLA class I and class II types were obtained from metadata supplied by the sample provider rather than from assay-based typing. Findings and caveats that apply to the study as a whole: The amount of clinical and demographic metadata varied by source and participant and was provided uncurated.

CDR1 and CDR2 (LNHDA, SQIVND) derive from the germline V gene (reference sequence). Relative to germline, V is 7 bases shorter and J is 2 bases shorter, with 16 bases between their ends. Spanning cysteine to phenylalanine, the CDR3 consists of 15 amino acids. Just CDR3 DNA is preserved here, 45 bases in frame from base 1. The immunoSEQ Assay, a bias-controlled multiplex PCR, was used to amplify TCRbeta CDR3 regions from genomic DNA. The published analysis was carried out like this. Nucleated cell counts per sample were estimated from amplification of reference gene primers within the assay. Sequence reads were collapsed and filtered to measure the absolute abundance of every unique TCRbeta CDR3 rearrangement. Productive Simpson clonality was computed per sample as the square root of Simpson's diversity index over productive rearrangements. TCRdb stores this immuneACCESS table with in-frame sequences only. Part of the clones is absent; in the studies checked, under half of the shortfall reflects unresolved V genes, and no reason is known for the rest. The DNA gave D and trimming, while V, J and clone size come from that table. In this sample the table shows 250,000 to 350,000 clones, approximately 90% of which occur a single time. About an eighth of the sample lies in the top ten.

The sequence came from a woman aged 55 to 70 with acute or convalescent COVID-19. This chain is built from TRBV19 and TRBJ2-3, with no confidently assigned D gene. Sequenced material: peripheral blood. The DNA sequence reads TGTGCCAGTACCTCGACTGCCGACTTCACAGATACGCAGTATTTT. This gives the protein CASTSTADFTDTQYF.